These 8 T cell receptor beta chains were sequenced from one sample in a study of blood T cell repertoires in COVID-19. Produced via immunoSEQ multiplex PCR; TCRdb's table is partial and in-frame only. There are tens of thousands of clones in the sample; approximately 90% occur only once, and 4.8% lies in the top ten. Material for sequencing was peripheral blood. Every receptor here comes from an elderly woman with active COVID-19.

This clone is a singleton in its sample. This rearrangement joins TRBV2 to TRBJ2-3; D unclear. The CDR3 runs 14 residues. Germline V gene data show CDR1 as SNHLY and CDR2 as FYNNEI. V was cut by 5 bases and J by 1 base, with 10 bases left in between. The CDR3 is CASSRAIGTDTQYF. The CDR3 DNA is TGTGCCAGCAGTAGAGCGATAGGCACAGATACGCAGTATTTT.

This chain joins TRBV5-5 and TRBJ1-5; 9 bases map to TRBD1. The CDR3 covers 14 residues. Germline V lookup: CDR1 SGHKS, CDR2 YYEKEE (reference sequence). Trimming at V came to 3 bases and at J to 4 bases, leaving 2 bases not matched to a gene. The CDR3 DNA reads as TGTGCCAGCAGCTCCGGGACAGGGAATCAGCCCCAGCATTTT. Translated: CASSSGTGNQPQHF.

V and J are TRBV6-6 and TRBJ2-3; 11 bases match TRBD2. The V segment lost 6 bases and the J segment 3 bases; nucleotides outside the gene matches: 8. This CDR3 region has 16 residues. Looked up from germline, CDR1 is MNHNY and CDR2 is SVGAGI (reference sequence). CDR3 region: CASSHGTSGETDTQYF. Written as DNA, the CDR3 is TGTGCCAGCAGCCACGGGACTAGCGGCGAAACAGATACGCAGTATTTT.

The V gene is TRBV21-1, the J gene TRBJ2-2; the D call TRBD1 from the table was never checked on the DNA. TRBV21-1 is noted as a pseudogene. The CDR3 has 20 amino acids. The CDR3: CASIMGTGGRKSGSTGELFF. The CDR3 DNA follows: TGTGCCAGCATCATGGGGACAGGGGGCAGGAAAAGCGGGAGTACCGGGGAGCTGTTTTTT.

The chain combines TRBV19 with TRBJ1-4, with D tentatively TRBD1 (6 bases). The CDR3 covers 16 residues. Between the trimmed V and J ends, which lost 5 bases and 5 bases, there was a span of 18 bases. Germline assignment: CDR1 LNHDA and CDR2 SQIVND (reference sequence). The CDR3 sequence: CASSFARDTPNEKLFF. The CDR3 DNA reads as TGTGCCAGTAGTTTTGCCCGGGACACACCAAATGAAAAACTGTTTTTT.

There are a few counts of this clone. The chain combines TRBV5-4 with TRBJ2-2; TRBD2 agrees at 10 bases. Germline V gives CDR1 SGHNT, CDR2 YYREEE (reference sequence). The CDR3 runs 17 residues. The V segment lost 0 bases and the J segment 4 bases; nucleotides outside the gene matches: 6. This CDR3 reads CASSLDRLAGATGELFF. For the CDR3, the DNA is TGTGCCAGCAGCTTGGACAGGCTAGCGGGAGCCACCGGGGAGCTGTTTTTT.

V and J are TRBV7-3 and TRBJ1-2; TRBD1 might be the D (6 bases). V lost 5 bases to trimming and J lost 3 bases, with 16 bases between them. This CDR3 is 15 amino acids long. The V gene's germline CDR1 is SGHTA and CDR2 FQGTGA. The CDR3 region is CASSPQQGGDYGYTF. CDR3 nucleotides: TGTGCCAGCAGCCCCCAACAGGGTGGTGACTATGGCTACACCTTC.

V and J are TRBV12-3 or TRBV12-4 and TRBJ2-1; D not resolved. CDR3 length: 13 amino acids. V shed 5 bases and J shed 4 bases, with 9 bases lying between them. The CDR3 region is CASSTDTYNEQFF. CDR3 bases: TGTGCCAGCAGTACTGACACTTACAATGAGCAGTTCTTC.